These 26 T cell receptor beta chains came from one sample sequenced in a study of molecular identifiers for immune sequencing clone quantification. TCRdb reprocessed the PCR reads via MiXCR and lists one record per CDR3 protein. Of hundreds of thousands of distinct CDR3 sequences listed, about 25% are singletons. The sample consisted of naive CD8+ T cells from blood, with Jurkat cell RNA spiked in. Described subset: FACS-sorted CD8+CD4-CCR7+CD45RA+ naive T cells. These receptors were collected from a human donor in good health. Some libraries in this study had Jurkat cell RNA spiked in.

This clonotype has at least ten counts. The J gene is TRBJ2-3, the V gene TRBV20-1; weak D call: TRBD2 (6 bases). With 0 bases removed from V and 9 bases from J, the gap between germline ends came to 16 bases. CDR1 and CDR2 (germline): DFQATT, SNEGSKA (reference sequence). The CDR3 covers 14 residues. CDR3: CSARDADLATTQYF. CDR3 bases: TGCAGTGCTAGAGACGCCGATCTAGCGACAACGCAGTATTTT.

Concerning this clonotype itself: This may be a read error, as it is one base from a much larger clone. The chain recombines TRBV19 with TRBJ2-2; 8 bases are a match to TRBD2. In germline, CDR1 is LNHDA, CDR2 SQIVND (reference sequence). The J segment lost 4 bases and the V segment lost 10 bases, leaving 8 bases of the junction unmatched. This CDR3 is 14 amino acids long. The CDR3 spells CATSGGASTGELFF. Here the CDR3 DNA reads TGTGCCACCTCGGGAGGGGCTTCCACCGGGGAGCTGTTTTTT.

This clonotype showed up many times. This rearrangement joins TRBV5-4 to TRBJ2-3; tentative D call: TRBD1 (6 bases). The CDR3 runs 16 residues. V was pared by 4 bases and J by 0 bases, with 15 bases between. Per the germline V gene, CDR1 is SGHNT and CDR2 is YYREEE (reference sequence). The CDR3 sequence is CASSLGHLTSTDTQYF. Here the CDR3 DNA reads TGTGCCAGCAGCCTGGGACACCTAACTAGCACAGATACGCAGTATTTT.

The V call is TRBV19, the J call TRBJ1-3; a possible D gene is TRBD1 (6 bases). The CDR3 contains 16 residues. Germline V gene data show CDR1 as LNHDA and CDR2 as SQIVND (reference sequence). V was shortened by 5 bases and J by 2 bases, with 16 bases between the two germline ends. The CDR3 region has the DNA TGTGCCAGTAGTTTAGGGGGGAGGACCCCTGGAAACACCATATATTTT. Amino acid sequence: CASSLGGRTPGNTIYF.

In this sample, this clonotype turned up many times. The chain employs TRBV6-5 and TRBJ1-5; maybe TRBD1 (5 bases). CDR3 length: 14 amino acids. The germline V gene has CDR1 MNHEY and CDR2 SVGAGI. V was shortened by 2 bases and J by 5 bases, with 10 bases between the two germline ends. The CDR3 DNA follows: TGTGCCAGCAGTTACAGGGTAGGGGATCAGCCCCAGCATTTT. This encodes CASSYRVGDQPQHF.

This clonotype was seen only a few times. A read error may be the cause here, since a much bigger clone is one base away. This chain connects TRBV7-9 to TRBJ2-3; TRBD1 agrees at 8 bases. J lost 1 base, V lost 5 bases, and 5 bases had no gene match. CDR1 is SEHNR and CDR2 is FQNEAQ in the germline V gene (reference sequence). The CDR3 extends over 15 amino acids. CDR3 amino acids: CASSEGQGRTDTQYF. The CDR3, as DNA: TGTGCCAGCAGCGAAGGACAGGGACGCACAGATACGCAGTATTTT.

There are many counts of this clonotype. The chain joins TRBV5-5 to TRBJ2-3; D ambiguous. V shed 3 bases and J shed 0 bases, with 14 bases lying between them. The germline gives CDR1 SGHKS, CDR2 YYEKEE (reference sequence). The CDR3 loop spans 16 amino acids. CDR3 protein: CASSSQPPTSTDTQYF. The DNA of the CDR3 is TGTGCCAGCAGCTCGCAGCCGCCTACTAGCACAGATACGCAGTATTTT.

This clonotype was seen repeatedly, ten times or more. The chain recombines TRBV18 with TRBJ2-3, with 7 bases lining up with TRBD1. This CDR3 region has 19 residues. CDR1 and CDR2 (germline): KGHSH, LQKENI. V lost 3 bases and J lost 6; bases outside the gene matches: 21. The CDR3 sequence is CASSPTYQDDRAPFDTQYF. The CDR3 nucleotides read TGTGCCAGCTCACCCACCTACCAAGACGACAGGGCTCCGTTCGATACGCAGTATTTT.

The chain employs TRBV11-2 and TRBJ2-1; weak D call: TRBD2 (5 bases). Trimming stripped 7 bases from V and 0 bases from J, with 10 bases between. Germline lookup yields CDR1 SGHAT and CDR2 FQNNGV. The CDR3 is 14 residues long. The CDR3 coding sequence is TGTGCCAGCAACGGACTCGTCTCCTACAATGAGCAGTTCTTC. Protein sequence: CASNGLVSYNEQFF.

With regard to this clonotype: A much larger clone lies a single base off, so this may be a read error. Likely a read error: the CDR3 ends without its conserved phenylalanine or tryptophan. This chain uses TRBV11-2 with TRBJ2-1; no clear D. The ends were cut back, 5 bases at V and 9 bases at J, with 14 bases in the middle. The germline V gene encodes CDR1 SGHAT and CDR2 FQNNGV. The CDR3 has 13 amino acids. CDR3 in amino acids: CASSPENSGEQFS. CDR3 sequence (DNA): TGTGCCAGCAGCCCGGAGAACTCTGGTGAGCAGTTCTCC.

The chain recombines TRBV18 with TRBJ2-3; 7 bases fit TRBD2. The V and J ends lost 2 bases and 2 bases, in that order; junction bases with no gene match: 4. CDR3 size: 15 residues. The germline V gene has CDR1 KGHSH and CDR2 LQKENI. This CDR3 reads CASSPKTSITDTQYF. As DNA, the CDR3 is TGTGCCAGCTCACCAAAGACTAGCATCACAGATACGCAGTATTTT.

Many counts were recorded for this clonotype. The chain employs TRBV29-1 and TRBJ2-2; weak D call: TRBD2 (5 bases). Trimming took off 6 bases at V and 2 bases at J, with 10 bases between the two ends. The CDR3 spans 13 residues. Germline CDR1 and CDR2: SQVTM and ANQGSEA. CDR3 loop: CSVELANTGELFF. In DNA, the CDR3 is TGCAGCGTCGAGCTAGCTAACACCGGGGAGCTGTTTTTT.

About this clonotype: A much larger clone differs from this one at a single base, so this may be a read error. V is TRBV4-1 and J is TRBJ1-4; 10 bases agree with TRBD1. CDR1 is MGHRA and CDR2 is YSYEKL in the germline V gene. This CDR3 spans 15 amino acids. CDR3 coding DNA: TGCGCCAGCGGCCATGCCGGGACAGGGGATGAAAAACTGTTTTTT. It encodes CASGHAGTGDEKLFF.

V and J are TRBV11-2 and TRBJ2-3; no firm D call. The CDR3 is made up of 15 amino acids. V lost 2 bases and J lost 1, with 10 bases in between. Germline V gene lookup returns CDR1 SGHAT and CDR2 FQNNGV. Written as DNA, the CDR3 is TGTGCCAGCAGCTTATTTGTCCCACGCACAGATACGCAGTATTTT. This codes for CASSLFVPRTDTQYF.

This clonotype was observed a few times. Here the CDR3 reads CASSQDMTVANYGYTF. The CDR3 DNA reads TGTGCCAGCAGCCAAGATATGACGGTAGCTAACTATGGCTACACCTTC. The V and J genes are TRBV3-1 and TRBJ1-2; D is unresolved. V was cut by 0 bases and J by 0 bases, with 11 bases left in between. Germline loops: CDR1 LGHDT, CDR2 YNNKEL (reference sequence). CDR3 length: 16 amino acids.

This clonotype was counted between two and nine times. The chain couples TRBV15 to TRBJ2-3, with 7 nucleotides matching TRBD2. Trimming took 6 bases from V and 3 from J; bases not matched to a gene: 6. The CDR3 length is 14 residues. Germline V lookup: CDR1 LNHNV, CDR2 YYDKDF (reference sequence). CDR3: CATSFREGTDTQYF. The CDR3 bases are TGTGCCACCAGTTTCAGGGAGGGGACAGATACGCAGTATTTT. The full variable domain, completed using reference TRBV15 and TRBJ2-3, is DAMVIQNPRYQVTQFGKPVTLSCSQTLNHNVMYWYQQKSSQAPKLLFHYYDKDFNNEADTPDNFQSRRPNTSFCFLDIRSPGLGDTAMYLCATSFREGTDTQYFGPGTRLTVL.

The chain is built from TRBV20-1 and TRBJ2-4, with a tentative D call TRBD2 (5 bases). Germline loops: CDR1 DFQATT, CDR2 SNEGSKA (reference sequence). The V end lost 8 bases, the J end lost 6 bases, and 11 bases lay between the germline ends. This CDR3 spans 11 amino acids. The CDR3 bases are TGCAGTTATCCCGCGGGAAACATTCAGTACTTC. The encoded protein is CSYPAGNIQYF.

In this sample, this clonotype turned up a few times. The CDR3: CASSYDPGQRNEKLFF. In DNA form, the CDR3 reads TGTGCCAGCAGTTACGATCCGGGACAGCGTAATGAAAAACTGTTTTTT. This chain uses TRBV6-2 or TRBV6-3 with TRBJ1-4, with 7 positions matching TRBD1. Trimming took 2 bases from V and 4 from J; bases not matched to a gene: 7. Per the germline V gene, CDR1 is MNHEY and CDR2 is SVGEGT. The CDR3 sequence is 16 residues long.

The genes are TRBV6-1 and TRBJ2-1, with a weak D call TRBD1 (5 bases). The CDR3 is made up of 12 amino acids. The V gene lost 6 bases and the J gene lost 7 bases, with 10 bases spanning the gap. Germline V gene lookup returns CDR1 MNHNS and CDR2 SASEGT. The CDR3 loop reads CASRKGVNEQFF. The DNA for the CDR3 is TGTGCCAGCAGGAAAGGGGTGAATGAGCAGTTCTTC.

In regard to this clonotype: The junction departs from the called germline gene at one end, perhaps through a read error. CDR3 sequence reads: CVSSLVSYEQYF. The CDR3 nucleotides read TGTGTCAGCAGTTTAGTTAGCTACGAGCAGTACTTC. J is TRBJ2-7 and V is TRBV12-3 or TRBV12-4; no clear D gene. The CDR3 extends over 12 amino acids.

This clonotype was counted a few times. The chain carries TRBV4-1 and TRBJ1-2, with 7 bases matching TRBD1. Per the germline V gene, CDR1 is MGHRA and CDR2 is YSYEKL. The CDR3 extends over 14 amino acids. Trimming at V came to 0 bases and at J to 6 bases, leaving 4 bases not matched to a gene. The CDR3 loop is CASSQDSRGNGYTF. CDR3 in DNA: TGCGCCAGCAGCCAAGATTCCAGGGGGAATGGCTACACCTTC.

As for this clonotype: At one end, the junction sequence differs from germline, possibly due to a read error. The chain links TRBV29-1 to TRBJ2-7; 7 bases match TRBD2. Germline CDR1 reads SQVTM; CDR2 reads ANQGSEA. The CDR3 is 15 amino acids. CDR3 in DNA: TGCAGCGTAAGTTACGGGGGACTAAACTCCTGCGAGCAGTACTTC. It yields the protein CSVSYGGLNSCEQYF.

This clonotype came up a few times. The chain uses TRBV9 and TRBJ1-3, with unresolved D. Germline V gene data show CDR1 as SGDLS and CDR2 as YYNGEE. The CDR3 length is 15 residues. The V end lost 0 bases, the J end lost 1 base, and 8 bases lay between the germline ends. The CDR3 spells CASSVGIGSGNTIYF. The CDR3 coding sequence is TGTGCCAGCAGCGTAGGTATCGGATCTGGAAACACCATATATTTT.

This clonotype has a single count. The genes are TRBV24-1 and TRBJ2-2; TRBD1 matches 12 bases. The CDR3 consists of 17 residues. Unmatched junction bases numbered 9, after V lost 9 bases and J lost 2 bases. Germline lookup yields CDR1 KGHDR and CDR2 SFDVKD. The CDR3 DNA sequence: TGTGCCACCGGAGCGGGACAGGGGGCCCTTAACACCGGGGAGCTGTTTTTT. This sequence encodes CATGAGQGALNTGELFF.

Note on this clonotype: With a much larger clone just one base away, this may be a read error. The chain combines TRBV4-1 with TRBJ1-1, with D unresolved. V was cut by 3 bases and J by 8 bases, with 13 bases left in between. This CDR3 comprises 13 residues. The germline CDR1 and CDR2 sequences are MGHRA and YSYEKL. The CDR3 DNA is TGCGCCAGCAGCCATGAGCAGGTAAAGGAAGCTTTCTTT. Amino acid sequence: CASSHEQVKEAFF.

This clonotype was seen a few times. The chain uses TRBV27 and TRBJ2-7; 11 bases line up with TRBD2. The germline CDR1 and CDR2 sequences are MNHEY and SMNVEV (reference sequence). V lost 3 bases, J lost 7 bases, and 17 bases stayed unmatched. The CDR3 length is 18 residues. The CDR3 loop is CASSFTTSGTPPVWEQYF. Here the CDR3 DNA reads TGTGCCAGCAGTTTTACGACTAGCGGGACCCCCCCAGTTTGGGAGCAGTACTTC.